One sample yielded the 24 T cell receptor beta chains listed below, sequenced in a study of T cells in Graves' hyperthyroidism and ophthalmopathy. It was RNA transcripts that yielded the amplified TCR beta CDR3 regions. When the TCR CDR3 underwent first-round RT-PCR, the HTBI primer set was used. One entry per CDR3 protein, called by TCRdb with MiXCR from the multiplex PCR reads. The data contain hundreds of thousands of distinct CDR3 sequences, around 39% of them singletons. The specimen was blood. Source of these receptors: a man in his late teens or twenties with Graves' hyperthyroidism.

This clonotype was counted at least ten times. The genes are TRBV7-8 and TRBJ1-2; no definite D call. Between the trimmed V and J ends, which lost 2 bases and 5 bases, there was a span of 6 bases. Per the germline V gene, CDR1 is SGHVS and CDR2 is FQNEAQ. The CDR3 is made up of 12 amino acids. The CDR3 loop reads CASSLQRYGYTF. CDR3 sequence (DNA): TGTGCCAGCAGCTTACAAAGATATGGCTACACCTTC.

This clonotype came up once. At one end, the junction sequence differs from germline, possibly due to a read error. The J gene is TRBJ2-7, the V gene TRBV2; maybe TRBD1 (5 bases). Germline-derived CDR1 and CDR2 are SNHLY and FYNNEI. This CDR3 is 14 amino acids long. The CDR3 DNA sequence: TGTGCCAGCAGGCAGGGCAATAAGATCTACGGGCAGTACTTC. Amino acids: CASRQGNKIYGQYF.

The chain carries TRBV5-1 and TRBJ2-7; a possible D gene is TRBD1 (6 bases). Between the trimmed V and J ends, which lost 3 bases and 0 bases, there was a span of 13 bases. The length of the CDR3 is 15 residues. Per the germline V gene, CDR1 is SGHRS and CDR2 is YFSETQ. The CDR3 region has the DNA TGCGCCAGCAGCTGGGGGCGACAGAGCTCCTACGAGCAGTACTTC. Translation gives CASSWGRQSSYEQYF. The whole variable domain, remainder taken from reference TRBV5-1 and TRBJ2-7, is KAGVTQTPRYLIKTRGQQVTLSCSPISGHRSVSWYQQTPGQGLQFLFEYFSETQRNKGNFPGRFSGRQFSNSRSEMNVSTLELGDSALYLCASSWGRQSSYEQYFGPGTRLTVT.

Comments on this clonotype: The junction departs from the called germline gene at one end, perhaps through a read error. The V call is TRBV7-9, the J call TRBJ2-7, with D tentatively TRBD1 (5 bases). Germline CDR1 SEHNR, CDR2 FQNEAQ (reference sequence). CDR3 size: 13 residues. Here the CDR3 DNA reads TGCGCCAGCACTCAGGGCCCCTCCTACGAGCAGTACTTC. Its protein product is CASTQGPSYEQYF.

This chain uses TRBV10-3 with TRBJ1-1; D unresolved. Per the germline V gene, CDR1 is ENHRY and CDR2 is SYGVKD. There are 12 residues in the CDR3. V lost 3 bases, J lost 3 bases, and 5 bases lay in between. Written as DNA, the CDR3 is TGTGCCATCAGTGACCTCGACACTGAAGCTTTCTTT. Amino acid sequence: CAISDLDTEAFF.

In its sample, this clonotype was seen once. V and J are TRBV9 and TRBJ2-5; TRBD2 might be the D (5 bases). The CDR3 is 15 residues long. V shed 4 bases and J shed 1 base, with 14 bases lying between them. Germline V gene sequence: CDR1 SGDLS, CDR2 YYNGEE. This chain's CDR3 is CASSLAWGVQETQYF. As DNA, the CDR3 is TGTGCCAGCAGCCTAGCCTGGGGAGTCCAAGAGACCCAGTACTTC.

This chain uses TRBV7-9 with TRBJ1-1; no clear D. Per the germline V gene, CDR1 is SEHNR and CDR2 is FQNEAQ (reference sequence). This CDR3 is built from 16 residues. V shed 1 base and J shed 1 base, with 13 bases lying between them. The DNA for the CDR3 is TGTGCCAGCAGCTTAGAAGGTCAAAGAGGGAACACTGAAGCTTTCTTT. It encodes CASSLEGQRGNTEAFF.

This clonotype has just a few counts. This chain joins TRBV19 and TRBJ2-7; TRBD1 or TRBD2 may be the D gene (7 bases each). Trimming cost V 7 bases and J 5 bases, with 21 bases left between them. The germline V gene has CDR1 LNHDA and CDR2 SQIVND (reference sequence). This CDR3 comprises 15 residues. The CDR3 region is CASTAGGATSDEQYF. In DNA, the CDR3 is TGTGCCAGTACCGCAGGGGGGGCCACTTCCGACGAGCAGTACTTC.

This rearrangement joins TRBV5-1 to TRBJ1-2; 12 positions agree with TRBD1. Germline CDR1 SGHRS, CDR2 YFSETQ. The CDR3 spans 16 residues. The V and J ends lost 4 bases and 4 bases, in that order; junction bases with no gene match: 8. CDR3 DNA: TGCGCCAGCAGCCCACAGGGGACAGGGGGCGGCTATGGCTACACCTTC. Its translation is CASSPQGTGGGYGYTF.

This clonotype was observed at least ten times. The chain couples TRBV29-1 to TRBJ2-6; D is unresolved. The CDR3 has 15 amino acids. Germline V lookup: CDR1 SQVTM, CDR2 ANQGSEA. The germline V and J ends were trimmed by 0 bases and 3 bases, with 9 bases remaining between them. The CDR3 reads CSVEDPKGGANVLTF. The CDR3 region has the DNA TGCAGCGTTGAAGATCCGAAGGGTGGGGCCAACGTCCTGACTTTC.

The rearrangement joins TRBV14 to TRBJ2-7; 9 nucleotides align to TRBD2. Unmatched junction bases numbered 17, after V lost 1 base and J lost 7 bases. In germline, CDR1 is SGHDN, CDR2 FVKESK. The CDR3 totals 18 residues. The CDR3 region has the DNA TGTGCCAGCAGCCAAGTCCCCAGCAGGGCTAGCGGGACTCGGGAGCAGTACTTC. Residues: CASSQVPSRASGTREQYF. The full variable domain, completed using reference TRBV14 and TRBJ2-7, is EAGVTQFPSHSVIEKGQTVTLRCDPISGHDNLYWYRRVMGKEIKFLLHFVKESKQDESGMPNNRFLAERTGGTYSTLKVQPAELEDSGVYFCASSQVPSRASGTREQYFGPGTRLTVT.

As regards this clonotype: Because the CDR3 is missing its conserved closing phenylalanine or tryptophan, this is likely a read error. The DNA is left out, because the CDR3 cannot be placed on it with certainty; the CDR3 is given as TCRdb lists it. The J gene is TRBJ2-5, the V gene TRBV15; the table assigns TRBD1, which was not confirmed against the DNA. CDR1 is LNHNV, CDR2 YYDKDF, per germline (reference sequence). Inclusive of both ends, the CDR3 amounts to 11 amino acids. The CDR3 loop reads CATSSRDAGDT.

This clonotype was counted ten times or more. V is TRBV5-8 and J is TRBJ1-2, with 7 bases that match TRBD1. CDR1 is SGHTS and CDR2 is YDEGEE in the germline V gene. The CDR3 is made up of 12 amino acids. J lost 8 bases, V lost 4 bases, and 5 bases had no gene match. CDR3 in DNA: TGTGCCAGCAGCAACAGGGGTGGAGGCTACACCTTC. Its translation is CASSNRGGGYTF.

A note on this clonotype: A much larger clone lies a single base off, so this may be a read error. V is TRBV29-1 and J is TRBJ1-4, with D perhaps TRBD1 (6 bases). V was pared by 7 bases and J by 8 bases, with 14 bases between. The CDR3 consists of 12 residues. The germline gives CDR1 SQVTM, CDR2 ANQGSEA. The DNA for the CDR3 is TGCAGCGGACGGGGGGCCTCCGAAAAACTGTTTTTT. Amino acids: CSGRGASEKLFF. Filled out from reference TRBV29-1 and TRBJ1-4, the complete variable domain reads SAVISQKPSRDICQRGTSLTIQCQVDSQVTMMFWYRQQPGQSLTLIATANQGSEATYESGFVIDKFPISRPNLTFSTLTVSNMSPEDSSIYLCSGRGASEKLFFGSGTQLSVL.

The chain employs TRBV6-5 and TRBJ1-5; 7 nucleotides agree with TRBD1. The J segment lost 3 bases and the V segment lost 6 bases, leaving 8 bases of the junction unmatched. The CDR3 length is 15 residues. Germline CDR1 and CDR2: MNHEY and SVGAGI. CDR3 residues: CASRGTARINQPQHF. Written as DNA, the CDR3 is TGTGCCAGCAGGGGGACAGCGAGGATCAATCAGCCCCAGCATTTT.

J is TRBJ2-2 and V is TRBV11-1; perhaps TRBD1 as D (6 bases). The CDR3 consists of 16 residues. The V end was cut by 6 bases, the J end by 6 bases, with 20 bases between. Per germline, CDR1 SGHAT and CDR2 FQDESV (reference sequence). The CDR3 DNA is TGTGCCAGCAGTCCCCCCTGGGGGCCTAATGCCGGGGAGCTGTTTTTT. Translation gives CASSPPWGPNAGELFF.

This clonotype was recorded at least ten times. The chain carries TRBV2 and TRBJ2-3; TRBD2 might be the D (5 bases). V shed 5 bases and J shed 5 bases, with 8 bases lying between them. The CDR3 has 12 residues. Per germline, CDR1 SNHLY and CDR2 FYNNEI. The CDR3 loop reads CASSLGLDTQYF. The CDR3 DNA reads TGTGCCAGCAGTCTAGGACTAGATACGCAGTATTTT.

The chain has TRBV7-6 and TRBJ2-7; 8 bases line up with TRBD1. The CDR3 contains 14 residues. The trim removed 4 bases at V and 5 bases at J, leaving 7 bases unmatched. The germline V gene has CDR1 SGHVS and CDR2 FNYEAQ. The DNA of the CDR3 is TGTGCCAGCAGCTCCCAGGACAGGGTCCACGAGCAGTACTTC. It encodes CASSSQDRVHEQYF. Looking up the rest from reference TRBV7-6 and TRBJ2-7 gives the full variable domain: GAGVSQSPRYKVTKRGQDVALRCDPISGHVSLYWYRQALGQGPEFLTYFNYEAQQDKSGLPNDRFSAERPEGSISTLTIQRTEQRDSAMYRCASSSQDRVHEQYFGPGTRLTVT.

The DNA of the CDR3 is TGTGCCAGCAGTTTAGCGAAGGAGACTGAAGCTTTCTTT. Encoded protein: CASSLAKETEAFF. V and J are TRBV12-3 or TRBV12-4 and TRBJ1-1; unclear D gene. The CDR3 consists of 13 residues. Trimming took 0 bases from V and 5 from J, leaving 7 bases between them.

This clonotype was seen at least ten times. J is TRBJ2-7 and V is TRBV7-2; 9 bases align to TRBD2. This CDR3 has 15 residues. Germline-derived CDR1 and CDR2 are SGHTA and FQGNSA. V trimming: 6 bases; J trimming: 4 bases; junction bases outside the gene matches: 10. The DNA of the CDR3 is TGTGCCAGCAGTTCCGGACTAGCGAACTTTTACGAGCAGTACTTC. Protein: CASSSGLANFYEQYF.

This clonotype was recorded many times. This chain connects TRBV15 to TRBJ1-1; TRBD1 matches at 8 bases. The CDR3 is 14 residues long. The germline CDR1 and CDR2 sequences are LNHNV and YYDKDF (reference sequence). V was pared by 3 bases and J by 0 bases, with 0 bases of the junction left unmatched. CDR3 DNA sequence: TGTGCCACCAGCAGGACAGGGGTGAACACTGAAGCTTTCTTT. Translation: CATSRTGVNTEAFF. Supplemented by reference TRBV15 and TRBJ1-1, the full variable domain reads DAMVIQNPRYQVTQFGKPVTLSCSQTLNHNVMYWYQQKSSQAPKLLFHYYDKDFNNEADTPDNFQSRRPNTSFCFLDIRSPGLGDTAMYLCATSRTGVNTEAFFGQGTRLTVV.

The chain couples TRBV7-2 to TRBJ2-5, with D perhaps TRBD1 or TRBD2 (7 bases each). This CDR3 contains 15 residues. The V end was cut by 2 bases, the J end by 6 bases, with 16 bases between. From germline, CDR1 is SGHTA and CDR2 FQGNSA. The CDR3 reads CASSLPTGRAQTQYF. CDR3 DNA sequence: TGTGCCAGCAGCTTACCGACAGGGAGGGCCCAGACCCAGTACTTC.

The sample holds many counts of this clonotype. The chain employs TRBV7-9 and TRBJ1-1, with D uncertain. Germline V gene lookup returns CDR1 SEHNR and CDR2 FQNEAQ (reference sequence). V was cut by 5 bases and J by 8 bases, with 12 bases left in between. This CDR3 region has 12 residues. CDR3 protein: CASSEDELEAFF. The CDR3 coding sequence is TGTGCCAGCAGCGAAGACGAGTTGGAAGCTTTCTTT.

Many counts were recorded for this clonotype. This chain joins TRBV6-5 and TRBJ1-1, with D hard to call. Trimming took 6 bases from V and 7 from J, leaving 15 bases between them. Germline V gene sequence: CDR1 MNHEY, CDR2 SVGAGI. This CDR3 is built from 13 residues. The CDR3 region has the DNA TGTGCCAGCAGCCCGAGTTACAGCGGTGAAGCTTTCTTT. Protein sequence: CASSPSYSGEAFF.